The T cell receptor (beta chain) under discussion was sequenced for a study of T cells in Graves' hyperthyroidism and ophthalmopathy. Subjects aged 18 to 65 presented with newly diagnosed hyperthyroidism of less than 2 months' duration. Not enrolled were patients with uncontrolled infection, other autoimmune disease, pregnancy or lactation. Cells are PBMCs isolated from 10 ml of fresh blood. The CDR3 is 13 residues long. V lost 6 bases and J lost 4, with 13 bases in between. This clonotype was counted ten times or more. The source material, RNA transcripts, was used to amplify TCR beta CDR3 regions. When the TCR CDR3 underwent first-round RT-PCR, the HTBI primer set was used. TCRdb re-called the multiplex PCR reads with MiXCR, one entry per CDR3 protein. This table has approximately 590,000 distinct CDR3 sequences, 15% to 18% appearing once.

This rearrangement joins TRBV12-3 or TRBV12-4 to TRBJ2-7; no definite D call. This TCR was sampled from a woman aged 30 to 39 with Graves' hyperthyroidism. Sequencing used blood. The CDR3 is CASRADTLYEQYF. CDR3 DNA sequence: TGTGCCAGCAGGGCGGATACTCTTTACGAGCAGTACTTC.